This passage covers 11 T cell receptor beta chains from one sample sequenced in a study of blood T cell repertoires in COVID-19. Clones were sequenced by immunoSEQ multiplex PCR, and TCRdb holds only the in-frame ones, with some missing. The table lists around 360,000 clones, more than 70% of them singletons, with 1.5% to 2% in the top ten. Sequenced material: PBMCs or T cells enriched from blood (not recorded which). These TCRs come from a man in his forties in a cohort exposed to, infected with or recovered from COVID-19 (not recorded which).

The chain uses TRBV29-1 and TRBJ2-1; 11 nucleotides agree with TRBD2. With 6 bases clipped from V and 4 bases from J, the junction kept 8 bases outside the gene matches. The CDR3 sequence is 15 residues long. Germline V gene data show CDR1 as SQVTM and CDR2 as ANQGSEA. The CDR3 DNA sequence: TGCAGCGTCAGAGGGCCTAGCGGGAGGTACAATGAGCAGTTCTTC. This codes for CSVRGPSGRYNEQFF.

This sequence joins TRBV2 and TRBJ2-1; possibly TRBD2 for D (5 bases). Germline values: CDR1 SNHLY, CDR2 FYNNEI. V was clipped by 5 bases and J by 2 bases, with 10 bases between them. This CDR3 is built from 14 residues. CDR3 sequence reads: CASSLDLPYNEQFF. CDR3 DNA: TGTGCCAGCAGTCTGGACTTACCCTACAATGAGCAGTTCTTC.

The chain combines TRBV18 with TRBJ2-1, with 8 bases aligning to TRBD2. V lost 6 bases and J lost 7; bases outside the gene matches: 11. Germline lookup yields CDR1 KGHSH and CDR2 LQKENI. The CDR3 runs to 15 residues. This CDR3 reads CASSIASGSSNEQFF. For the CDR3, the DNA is TGTGCCAGCTCGATCGCGAGCGGGAGTTCAAATGAGCAGTTCTTC.

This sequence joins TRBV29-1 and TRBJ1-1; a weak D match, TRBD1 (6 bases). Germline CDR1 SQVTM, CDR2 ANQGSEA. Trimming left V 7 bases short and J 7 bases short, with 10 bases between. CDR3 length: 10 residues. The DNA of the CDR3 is TGCAGCGGACAGGCCATTGAAGCTTTCTTT. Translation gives CSGQAIEAFF.

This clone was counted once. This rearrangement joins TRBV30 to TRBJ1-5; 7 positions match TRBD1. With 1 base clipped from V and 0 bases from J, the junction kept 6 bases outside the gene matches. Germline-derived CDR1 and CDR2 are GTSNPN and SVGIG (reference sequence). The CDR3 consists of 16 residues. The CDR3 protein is CAWSAPGQTSNQPQHF. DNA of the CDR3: TGTGCCTGGAGTGCCCCGGGACAGACTAGCAATCAGCCCCAGCATTTT.

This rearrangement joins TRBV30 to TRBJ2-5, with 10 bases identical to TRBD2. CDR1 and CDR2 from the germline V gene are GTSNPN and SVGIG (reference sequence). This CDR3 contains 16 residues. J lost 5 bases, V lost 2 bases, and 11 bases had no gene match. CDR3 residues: CAWSIIAGGRGETQYF. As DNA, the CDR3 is TGTGCCTGGAGTATAATAGCGGGAGGAAGAGGGGAGACCCAGTACTTC.

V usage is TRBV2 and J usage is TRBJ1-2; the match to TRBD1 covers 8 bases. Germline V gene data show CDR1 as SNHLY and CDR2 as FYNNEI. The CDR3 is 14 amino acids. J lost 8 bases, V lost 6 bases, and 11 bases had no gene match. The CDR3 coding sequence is TGTGCCAGCAGGCGGGACAGGTCTTCGGGGGGCTACACCTTC. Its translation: CASRRDRSSGGYTF.

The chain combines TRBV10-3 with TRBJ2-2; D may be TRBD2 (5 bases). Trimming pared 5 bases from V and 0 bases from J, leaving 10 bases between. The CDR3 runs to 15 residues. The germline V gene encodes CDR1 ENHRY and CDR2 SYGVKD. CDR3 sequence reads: CAISLANANTGELFF. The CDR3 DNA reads TGTGCCATCAGTTTAGCGAACGCGAACACCGGGGAGCTGTTTTTT.

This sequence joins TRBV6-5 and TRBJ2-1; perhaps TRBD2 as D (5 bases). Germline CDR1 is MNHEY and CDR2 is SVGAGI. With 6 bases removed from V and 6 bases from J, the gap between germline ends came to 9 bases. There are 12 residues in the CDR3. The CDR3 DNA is TGTGCCAGCAGGGGCCGGGGCAATGAGCAGTTCTTC. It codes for CASRGRGNEQFF.

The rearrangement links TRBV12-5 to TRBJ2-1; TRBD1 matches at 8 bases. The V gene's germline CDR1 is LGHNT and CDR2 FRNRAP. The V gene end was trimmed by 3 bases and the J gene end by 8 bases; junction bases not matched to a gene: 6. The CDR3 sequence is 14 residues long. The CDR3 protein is CASGFAGGMDEQFF. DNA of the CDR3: TGTGCTAGTGGTTTCGCAGGGGGCATGGATGAGCAGTTCTTC. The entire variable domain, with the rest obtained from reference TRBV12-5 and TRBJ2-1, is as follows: DARVTQTPRHKVTEMGQEVTMRCQPILGHNTVFWYRQTMMQGLELLAYFRNRAPLDDSGMPKDRFSAEMPDATLATLKIQPSEPRDSAVYFCASGFAGGMDEQFFGPGTRLTVL.

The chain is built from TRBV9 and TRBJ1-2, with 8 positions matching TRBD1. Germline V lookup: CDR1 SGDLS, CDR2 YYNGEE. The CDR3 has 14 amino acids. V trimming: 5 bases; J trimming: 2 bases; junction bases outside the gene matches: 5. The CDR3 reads CASRVTGGNYGYTF. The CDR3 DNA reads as TGTGCCAGCAGAGTTACAGGGGGAAACTATGGCTACACCTTC.